The 28 T cell receptor beta chains presented below share a single source sample, sequenced in a study of T-cell reconstitution after alpha-beta-depleted transplantation in children. Unique molecular identifiers were used to barcode this TCRbeta library. TCRdb used MiXCR to reprocess the PCR reads, holding one entry per CDR3 protein. The sample carries about 980,000 distinct CDR3 sequences, around 30% recorded once. This sample comprised PBMCs, mostly from graft donor cells, obtained 360 days after TCRalphabeta/CD19-depleted stem cell transplant. These receptors were taken from a boy under three years old who had a stem cell transplant for SCID, so the T cells may come from the graft donor.

The V call is TRBV6-4, the J call TRBJ1-3; no reliable D call. Germline-derived CDR1 and CDR2 are MRHNA and SNTAGT. The CDR3 covers 19 residues. Trimming took off 0 bases at V and 0 bases at J, with 18 bases between the two ends. The CDR3 loop reads CASSDSRSPEADSGNTIYF. The CDR3 DNA follows: TGTGCCAGCAGTGACTCGAGATCGCCAGAGGCTGACTCTGGAAACACCATATATTTT.

The rearrangement uses TRBV15 and TRBJ2-5; D call uncertain. CDR3 length equals 14 residues. Trimming took 1 base from V and 1 from J, leaving 7 bases between them. The V gene's germline CDR1 is LNHNV and CDR2 YYDKDF (reference sequence). The CDR3 here is CATSRGWIQETQYF. Here the CDR3 DNA reads TGTGCCACCAGCAGAGGCTGGATCCAAGAGACCCAGTACTTC.

The rearrangement links TRBV20-1 to TRBJ2-3; D remains ambiguous. Germline-derived CDR1 and CDR2 are DFQATT and SNEGSKA (reference sequence). There are 15 residues in the CDR3. Trimming left V 6 bases short and J 0 bases short, with 16 bases between. CDR3 region: CSATRVAASTDTQYF. DNA for the CDR3: TGCAGTGCAACCCGGGTGGCGGCTAGCACAGATACGCAGTATTTT.

The chain couples TRBV2 to TRBJ2-4, with D possibly matching TRBD1 (8 bases). V was trimmed by 6 bases and J by 8 bases, leaving 14 bases between them. This CDR3 contains 13 residues. Per germline, CDR1 SNHLY and CDR2 FYNNEI. The DNA of the CDR3 is TGTGCCAGCAGCACAGGGGGGGGAGACATTCAGTACTTC. The encoded protein is CASSTGGGDIQYF.

The chain has TRBV7-3 and TRBJ2-5, with 9 bases matching TRBD2. CDR3 length: 15 residues. Per germline, CDR1 SGHTA and CDR2 FQGTGA. V trimming: 5 bases; J trimming: 2 bases; junction bases outside the gene matches: 6. The CDR3 coding sequence is TGTGCCAGCAGCCCCCTAGGACTAGCGCAAGAGACCCAGTACTTC. As protein: CASSPLGLAQETQYF.

This clonotype showed up just a few times. The rearrangement uses TRBV5-1 and TRBJ2-2, with D perhaps TRBD1 (6 bases). From germline, CDR1 is SGHRS and CDR2 YFSETQ. The CDR3 loop spans 14 amino acids. The ends were cut back, 3 bases at V and 5 bases at J, with 11 bases in the middle. The CDR3 spells CASSWWTETGELFF. CDR3 DNA: TGCGCCAGCAGCTGGTGGACAGAGACCGGGGAGCTGTTTTTT.

The chain uses TRBV9 and TRBJ2-7, with a tentative D call TRBD1 (7 bases). Germline V gene lookup returns CDR1 SGDLS and CDR2 YYNGEE. The CDR3 has 18 amino acids. V was clipped by 0 bases and J by 1 base, with 20 bases between them. CDR3 bases: TGTGCCAGCAGCGTAGACGCTGGAGGAGGGACAGTTTCCTACGAGCAGTACTTC. Encoded protein: CASSVDAGGGTVSYEQYF.

This clonotype was detected many times. V gene TRBV4-2 combines with J gene TRBJ2-3, with unresolved D. The CDR3 totals 13 residues. V lost 3 bases to trimming and J lost 6 bases, with 10 bases between them. From germline, CDR1 is LGHNA and CDR2 YNFKEQ. The CDR3 DNA sequence: TGTGCCAGCAGCCATCCTCTGACGGATACGCAGTATTTT. This sequence encodes CASSHPLTDTQYF.

The chain is built from TRBV7-9 and TRBJ1-4; D remains unclear. Trimming took 2 bases from V and 0 from J, leaving 7 bases between them. Germline V lookup: CDR1 SEHNR, CDR2 FQNEAQ (reference sequence). The CDR3 is 15 amino acids. CDR3 in amino acids: CASSLHGATNEKLFF. The CDR3 nucleotides are TGTGCCAGCAGCTTACATGGTGCAACTAATGAAAAACTGTTTTTT.

Remarks on this clonotype: The conserved final phenylalanine or tryptophan is absent from the CDR3, which likely points to a read error. The chain joins TRBV9 to TRBJ2-7; 8 bases line up with TRBD1. The germline V gene encodes CDR1 SGDLS and CDR2 YYNGEE. The CDR3 is 16 amino acids. V was pared by 2 bases and J by 4 bases, with 11 bases of the junction left unmatched. For the CDR3, the DNA is TGTGCCAGCAGCGTGGGCCTACAGGGGGGAAGGTACGAGCAGTACCTC. Protein product: CASSVGLQGGRYEQYL.

The chain combines TRBV20-1 with TRBJ2-1, with D unclear. The V and J ends lost 2 bases and 4 bases respectively, with 9 bases between them. This CDR3 has 13 amino acids. Germline V gene data show CDR1 as DFQATT and CDR2 as SNEGSKA (reference sequence). The CDR3 region is CSARRSAYNEQFF. CDR3 sequence (DNA): TGCAGTGCTAGACGGTCCGCTTACAATGAGCAGTTCTTC.

V gene TRBV24-1 combines with J gene TRBJ1-2, with a weak D call TRBD1 (6 bases). There are 14 residues in the CDR3. Germline-derived CDR1 and CDR2 are KGHDR and SFDVKD. V was clipped by 3 bases and J by 0 bases, with 7 bases between them. CDR3 nucleotides: TGTGCCACCAGTGATACAGGGCCTAACTATGGCTACACCTTC. Translated, it gives CATSDTGPNYGYTF.

This clonotype has only a few counts. The chain combines TRBV12-3 or TRBV12-4 with TRBJ2-5, with 7 bases identical to TRBD1. The CDR3 is 14 amino acids. The ends lost 5 bases at V and 5 bases at J; junction bases unmatched: 8. CDR3 region: CASSVATGLETQYF. The DNA of the CDR3 is TGTGCCAGCAGTGTTGCGACAGGGCTGGAGACCCAGTACTTC.

The V call is TRBV12-3 or TRBV12-4, the J call TRBJ1-1; D remains ambiguous. The V end was cut by 1 base, the J end by 0 bases, with 15 bases between. The CDR3 totals 17 residues. For the CDR3, the DNA is TGTGCCAGCAGTTTAGGGCAGAACACAATCCTGAACACTGAAGCTTTCTTT. Encoded protein: CASSLGQNTILNTEAFF.

This clonotype was observed a handful of times. The chain joins TRBV6-1 to TRBJ1-4, with D possibly matching TRBD1 (5 bases). The length of the CDR3 is 15 residues. V was trimmed by 7 bases and J by 6 bases, leaving 18 bases between them. CDR1 is MNHNS and CDR2 is SASEGT in the germline V gene. DNA of the CDR3: TGTGCCAGCACCCTCTCCGGGTGGGGGTATGAAAAACTGTTTTTT. Its translation is CASTLSGWGYEKLFF.

The rearrangement uses TRBV15 and TRBJ2-2; D is possibly TRBD1 (6 bases). The V end lost 1 base, the J end lost 7 bases, and 16 bases lay between the germline ends. The CDR3 length is 16 residues. The V gene's germline CDR1 is LNHNV and CDR2 YYDKDF (reference sequence). CDR3 protein: CATSRAPNRDGGELFF. The DNA for the CDR3 is TGTGCCACCAGCAGAGCCCCGAACAGGGACGGCGGGGAGCTGTTTTTT.

The chain joins TRBV11-1 to TRBJ2-5; the D is unclear. Germline values: CDR1 SGHAT, CDR2 FQDESV (reference sequence). The V end lost 6 bases, the J end lost 2 bases, and 10 bases lay between the germline ends. CDR3 length equals 13 residues. CDR3 sequence reads: CASSGPDQETQYF. The CDR3 nucleotides read TGTGCCAGCAGTGGGCCCGATCAAGAGACCCAGTACTTC. The full variable domain, completed using reference TRBV11-1 and TRBJ2-5, is EAEVAQSPRYKITEKSQAVAFWCDPISGHATLYWYRQILGQGPELLVQFQDESVVDDSQLPKDRFSAERLKGVDSTLKIQPAELGDSAMYLCASSGPDQETQYFGPGTRLLVL.

The gene calls are TRBV7-3 and TRBJ2-1; 10 nucleotides align to TRBD2. CDR1 and CDR2 from the germline V gene are SGHTA and FQGTGA. The CDR3 length is 16 residues. Trimming cost V 5 bases and J 4 bases; bases outside gene matches: 8. DNA for the CDR3: TGTGCCAGCAGCCCAGCGGGGGGGCCTTTATACAATGAGCAGTTCTTC. Protein sequence: CASSPAGGPLYNEQFF.

This rearrangement joins TRBV20-1 to TRBJ2-3; TRBD2 matches 9 bases. J lost 3 bases, V lost 6 bases, and 7 bases had no gene match. This CDR3 has 14 residues. Germline V lookup: CDR1 DFQATT, CDR2 SNEGSKA (reference sequence). The CDR3 sequence: CSALVREGTDTQYF. CDR3 coding DNA: TGCAGTGCCCTGGTGCGGGAGGGAACAGATACGCAGTATTTT.

The chain employs TRBV12-3 or TRBV12-4 and TRBJ1-1; D possibly corresponds to TRBD1 (6 bases). The CDR3 spans 17 residues. Deletions cut 8 bases from V and 3 bases from J, with 25 bases between. The CDR3 reads CASRRRGHSYYDTEAFF. CDR3 in DNA: TGTGCCAGCCGCAGGAGGGGACACTCCTATTATGACACTGAAGCTTTCTTT.

The table lists this clonotype with a count of one. This chain connects TRBV12-3 or TRBV12-4 to TRBJ2-5, with no clear D. Trimming removed 3 bases at V and 0 bases at J, with 11 bases between. CDR3 length: 15 amino acids. CDR3: CASSFLGLDQETQYF. DNA of the CDR3: TGTGCCAGCAGTTTCCTGGGGTTGGACCAAGAGACCCAGTACTTC.

CDR3: CSAKEGGRGVYEQYF. The CDR3 DNA reads as TGCAGTGCTAAAGAAGGGGGGCGGGGGGTTTACGAGCAGTACTTC. This chain connects TRBV20-1 to TRBJ2-7; the match to TRBD2 covers 8 bases. CDR3 length: 15 residues. In germline, CDR1 is DFQATT, CDR2 SNEGSKA (reference sequence). V dropped 4 bases and J dropped 4; count of bases not matched to a gene: 12.

The V and J genes are TRBV7-7 and TRBJ2-1; D ambiguous. The CDR3 has 13 residues. The V gene's germline CDR1 is SSHAT and CDR2 FNYEAQ (reference sequence). The germline V and J ends were trimmed by 2 bases and 6 bases, with 8 bases remaining between them. This chain's CDR3 is CASSLRVGNEQFF. In DNA, the CDR3 is TGTGCCAGCAGCTTAAGGGTGGGCAATGAGCAGTTCTTC.

The chain employs TRBV4-3 and TRBJ2-5; a possible D gene is TRBD1 (5 bases). Trimming pared 1 base from V and 5 bases from J, leaving 11 bases between. CDR3 length: 14 amino acids. Germline loops: CDR1 LGHNA, CDR2 YSLEER. In nucleotides, the CDR3 is TGCGCCAGCAGCCAAGCTTTTTCAGGGGAGACCCAGTACTTC. It specifies CASSQAFSGETQYF.

This clonotype was picked up a small number of times. The CDR3 sequence: CASTIGTGIDNEQFF. The CDR3 DNA is TGCGCCAGCACTATCGGGACAGGGATCGACAATGAGCAGTTCTTC. The chain uses TRBV5-1 and TRBJ2-1; 9 bases are a match to TRBD1. From germline, CDR1 is SGHRS and CDR2 YFSETQ. There are 15 residues in the CDR3. V lost 6 bases to trimming and J lost 5 bases; unmatched junction nucleotides: 9. The whole variable domain, filled in from reference TRBV5-1 and TRBJ2-1, reads KAGVTQTPRYLIKTRGQQVTLSCSPISGHRSVSWYQQTPGQGLQFLFEYFSETQRNKGNFPGRFSGRQFSNSRSEMNVSTLELGDSALYLCASTIGTGIDNEQFFGPGTRLTVL.

V gene TRBV5-1 combines with J gene TRBJ2-3, with TRBD2 as a possible D gene (6 bases). CDR3 length: 15 amino acids. Germline V gives CDR1 SGHRS, CDR2 YFSETQ. V lost 4 bases and J 4 bases, leaving 16 bases between the germline ends. CDR3 sequence reads: CASSGMGGSADTQYF. The CDR3 nucleotides read TGCGCCAGCAGCGGAATGGGGGGATCGGCAGATACGCAGTATTTT.

The V and J genes are TRBV9 and TRBJ2-7, with D possibly matching TRBD2 (6 bases). Germline V gene data show CDR1 as SGDLS and CDR2 as YYNGEE. V was trimmed by 3 bases and J by 5 bases, leaving 24 bases between them. This CDR3 has 17 residues. This CDR3 is CASSATGGASVKNEQYF. The CDR3 DNA reads TGTGCCAGCAGCGCCACCGGCGGGGCCTCCGTAAAGAACGAGCAGTACTTC.

The gene calls are TRBV29-1 and TRBJ2-5; D remains ambiguous. This CDR3 has 12 residues. The V gene's germline CDR1 is SQVTM and CDR2 ANQGSEA. V lost 4 bases, J lost 3 bases, and 9 bases lay in between. The CDR3 protein is CSVVFREETQYF. CDR3 in DNA: TGCAGCGTTGTGTTTAGGGAAGAGACCCAGTACTTC.